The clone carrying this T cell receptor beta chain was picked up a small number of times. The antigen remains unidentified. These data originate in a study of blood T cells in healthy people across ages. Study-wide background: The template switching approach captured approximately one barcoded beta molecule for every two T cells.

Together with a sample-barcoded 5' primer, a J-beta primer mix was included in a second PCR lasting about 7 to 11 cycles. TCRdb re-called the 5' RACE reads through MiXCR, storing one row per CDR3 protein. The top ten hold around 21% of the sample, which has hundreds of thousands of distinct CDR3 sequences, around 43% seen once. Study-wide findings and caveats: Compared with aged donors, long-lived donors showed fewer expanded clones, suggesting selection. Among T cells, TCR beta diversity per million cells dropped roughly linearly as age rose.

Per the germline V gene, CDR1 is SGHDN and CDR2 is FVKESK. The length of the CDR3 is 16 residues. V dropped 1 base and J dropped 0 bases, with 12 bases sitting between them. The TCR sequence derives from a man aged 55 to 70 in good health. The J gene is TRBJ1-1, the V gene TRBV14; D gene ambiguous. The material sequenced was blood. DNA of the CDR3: TGTGCCAGCAGCCAAGGCGGGGTCAAACTGAACACTGAAGCTTTCTTT. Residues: CASSQGGVKLNTEAFF.